The 31 T cell receptor beta chains below come from one sample, sequenced in a study of blood T cell repertoires in COVID-19. Data came from immunoSEQ multiplex PCR; TCRdb stores just in-frame clones and leaves some out. The table records some 110,000 clones, less than 85% of them present only once. Sequencing input: peripheral blood. Receptors were obtained from a man aged 45 to 65 with acute or convalescent COVID-19.

J is TRBJ2-7 and V is TRBV3-1 (or the pseudogene TRBV3-2), with TRBD2 matching 8 bases. The germline gives CDR1 LGHDT, CDR2 YNNKEL (reference sequence). The CDR3 extends over 17 amino acids. Trimming at V came to 0 bases and at J to 2 bases, leaving 9 bases not matched to a gene. CDR3 amino acids: CASSQDAASGPPYEQYF. In DNA, the CDR3 is TGTGCCAGCAGCCAAGACGCGGCTAGCGGGCCGCCCTACGAGCAGTACTTC.

The chain joins TRBV25-1 to TRBJ2-5, with D possibly TRBD1 on 6 matching bases. Trimming took 4 bases from V and 5 from J, leaving 17 bases between them. Germline V CDR1 and CDR2: MGHDK, SYGVNS. The CDR3 totals 15 residues. In DNA form, the CDR3 reads TGTGCCAGCAGTGGATACAGGGCACCCGTCGAGACCCAGTACTTC. Amino acid sequence: CASSGYRAPVETQYF.

This chain uses TRBV3-1 (or the pseudogene TRBV3-2) with TRBJ2-2; 13 nucleotides agree with TRBD2. V trimming: 6 bases; J trimming: 7 bases; junction bases outside the gene matches: 8. Germline V gene sequence: CDR1 LGHDT, CDR2 YNNKEL (reference sequence). The CDR3 length is 16 residues. The CDR3 loop reads CASSTSGRASVGELFF. Written as DNA, the CDR3 is TGTGCCAGCAGTACTAGCGGGAGGGCCTCGGTCGGGGAGCTGTTTTTT.

This chain links TRBV6-5 with TRBJ1-5; 7 bases are a match to TRBD1. Germline V gene data show CDR1 as MNHEY and CDR2 as SVGAGI. The CDR3 consists of 14 residues. V shed 5 bases, J shed 4 bases, and the junction held 5 bases outside the gene matches. The CDR3 sequence is CASSHTGANQPQHF. The CDR3 region has the DNA TGTGCCAGCAGTCATACAGGGGCAAATCAGCCCCAGCATTTT.

The V gene is TRBV30, the J gene TRBJ2-3; D is undetermined. Looked up from germline, CDR1 is GTSNPN and CDR2 is SVGIG (reference sequence). Trimming left V 0 bases short and J 6 bases short, with 7 bases between. The CDR3 is made up of 12 amino acids. CDR3 sequence reads: CAWSVSSDTQYF. For the CDR3, the DNA is TGTGCCTGGAGTGTATCTTCGGATACGCAGTATTTT.

This clone occurred a few times. V and J are TRBV3-1 (or the pseudogene TRBV3-2) and TRBJ2-1; no clear D. Looked up from germline, CDR1 is LGHDT and CDR2 is YNNKEL (reference sequence). Trimming shortened V by 5 bases and J by 7 bases, and 9 bases separated the two germline ends. CDR3 length: 12 residues. This chain's CDR3 is CASSRSGNEQFF. CDR3 DNA: TGTGCCAGCAGCAGGAGTGGGAATGAGCAGTTCTTC.

The chain couples TRBV11-2 to TRBJ1-1; 11 bases line up with TRBD1. The CDR3 length is 15 residues. With 4 bases clipped from V and 7 bases from J, the junction kept 8 bases outside the gene matches. CDR1 and CDR2 from the germline V gene are SGHAT and FQNNGV. The CDR3 DNA sequence: TGTGCCAGCAGCTCCTCAAGGACAGGGGGCCGTGAAGCTTTCTTT. It specifies CASSSSRTGGREAFF.

This clone has a handful of counts. The chain carries TRBV28 and TRBJ2-7, with 8 nucleotides matching TRBD2. V lost 5 bases to trimming and J lost 1 base; unmatched junction nucleotides: 4. This CDR3 region has 14 residues. Germline assignment: CDR1 MDHEN and CDR2 SYDVKM. CDR3 in amino acids: CASSPGLGSYEQYF. CDR3 DNA sequence: TGTGCCAGCAGTCCGGGACTAGGATCCTACGAGCAGTACTTC.

The genes are TRBV10-1 and TRBJ2-1, with 11 bases fitting TRBD1. Germline V gene sequence: CDR1 WNHNN, CDR2 SYGVQD (reference sequence). The CDR3 totals 16 residues. V gave up 5 bases and J gave up 8 bases; unmatched junction bases: 11. The CDR3 coding sequence is TGCGCCAGCAGTTCTCTAAACCCGGGACAGGGGGATGAGCAGTTCTTC. Amino acid sequence: CASSSLNPGQGDEQFF.

The chain is built from TRBV5-1 and TRBJ2-2; D uncertain. The CDR3 runs 16 residues. In germline, CDR1 is SGHRS, CDR2 YFSETQ. V lost 0 bases to trimming and J lost 2 bases, with 11 bases between them. The CDR3 here is CASSLDGPHNTGELFF. The CDR3 coding sequence is TGCGCCAGCAGCTTGGATGGCCCGCACAACACCGGGGAGCTGTTTTTT.

This clone was detected only once. The CDR3 DNA is TGTGCCAGCAGCTTACAGGACTACGAGCAGTACTTC. Amino acid sequence: CASSLQDYEQYF. The chain links TRBV5-4 to TRBJ2-7, with a possible D match to TRBD1 (5 bases). The CDR3 has 12 residues. V lost 2 bases and J lost 3, with 6 bases in between. Germline lookup yields CDR1 SGHNT and CDR2 YYREEE (reference sequence).

This clone was observed a few times. The chain links TRBV4-1 to TRBJ2-1, with 10 bases lining up with TRBD2. Germline V CDR1 and CDR2: MGHRA, YSYEKL. Germline trimming cut 7 bases from V and 6 bases from J; bases unmatched to any gene: 9. CDR3 size: 15 residues. The CDR3 nucleotides read TGCGCCAGCACCATAGCGGGAGGATCCACCAATGAGCAGTTCTTC. Amino acids: CASTIAGGSTNEQFF.

The rearrangement uses TRBV5-1 and TRBJ2-2; TRBD1 matches 7 bases. The CDR3 length is 16 residues. Germline V CDR1 and CDR2: SGHRS, YFSETQ. V shed 2 bases, J shed 4 bases, and the junction held 8 bases outside the gene matches. The CDR3 region has the DNA TGCGCCAGCAGCTTTCCTAGGGGGCTTATCACCGGGGAGCTGTTTTTT. It encodes CASSFPRGLITGELFF.

The CDR3 nucleotides are TGTGCCAGCAGCTTATTACAGGATTATGGCTACACCTTC. Its protein product is CASSLLQDYGYTF. The J gene is TRBJ1-2, the V gene TRBV7-8; D may be TRBD1 (5 bases). Trimming shortened V by 2 bases and J by 5 bases, and 9 bases separated the two germline ends. CDR1 is SGHVS, CDR2 FQNEAQ, per germline. The CDR3 has 13 residues. The variable domain in full, completed from reference TRBV7-8 and TRBJ1-2, reads GAGVSQSPRYKVAKRGQDVALRCDPISGHVSLFWYQQALGQGPEFLTYFQNEAQLDKSGLPSDRFFAERPEGSVSTLKIQRTQQEDSAVYLCASSLLQDYGYTFGSGTRLTVV.

The chain has TRBV7-8 and TRBJ1-4; TRBD1 matches 7 bases. CDR1 SGHVS and CDR2 FQNEAQ come from the germline V gene. J gave up 8 bases and V 2 bases, and 5 bases lay outside the gene matches. The CDR3 is made up of 14 amino acids. The CDR3 protein is CASSLSGGGEKLFF. CDR3 DNA: TGTGCCAGCAGCTTATCAGGGGGTGGGGAAAAACTGTTTTTT.

The chain is built from TRBV12-3 or TRBV12-4 and TRBJ1-5; D is unresolved. The CDR3 runs 11 residues. The V end was cut by 3 bases, the J end by 11 bases, with 8 bases between. CDR3 DNA sequence: TGTGCCAGCAGTTTGGCCGGAGCCCAGCATTTT. Protein: CASSLAGAQHF.

V usage is TRBV27 and J usage is TRBJ2-1, with 7 bases fitting TRBD2. The CDR3 contains 17 residues. After removal of 5 bases from V and 0 bases from J, the junction contained 10 bases not matched to a gene. Germline CDR1 reads MNHEY; CDR2 reads SMNVEV (reference sequence). CDR3 bases: TGTGCCAGCAGTCCTACGTCACTAGCGAGCTCCTACAATGAGCAGTTCTTC. Protein sequence: CASSPTSLASSYNEQFF.

The chain uses TRBV7-2 and TRBJ1-3; D is uncertain. CDR3 length equals 16 residues. Trimming shortened V by 2 bases and J by 2 bases, and 13 bases separated the two germline ends. Germline V gene lookup returns CDR1 SGHTA and CDR2 FQGNSA. The DNA of the CDR3 is TGTGCCAGCAGCTTAAATATCGGGTCAGCTGGAAACACCATATATTTT. Translated, it gives CASSLNIGSAGNTIYF.

This chain links TRBV7-9 with TRBJ2-5; unclear D gene. Germline V CDR1 and CDR2: SEHNR, FQNEAQ (reference sequence). Trimming cost V 4 bases and J 2 bases, with 2 bases left between them. The CDR3 contains 11 residues. CDR3 in amino acids: CASSSQETQYF. CDR3 nucleotides: TGTGCCAGCAGCTCTCAAGAGACCCAGTACTTC.

The V and J genes are TRBV9 and TRBJ2-3, with 9 bases matching TRBD2. Germline V gives CDR1 SGDLS, CDR2 YYNGEE. The CDR3 contains 15 residues. J lost 4 bases, V lost 4 bases, and 7 bases had no gene match. CDR3 amino acids: CASSPGSGGSDTQYF. CDR3 nucleotide sequence: TGTGCCAGCAGCCCCGGTAGCGGGGGCTCAGATACGCAGTATTTT.

This clone is classed as medium-sized (0.01 to 0.1%). Here the CDR3 DNA reads TGTGCCAGCAGCTCGGTCAGGGGGTATGGAAACACCATATATTTT. Translating it yields CASSSVRGYGNTIYF. The gene calls are TRBV11-2 and TRBJ1-3; 7 bases align to TRBD1. The trim removed 4 bases at V and 3 bases at J, leaving 6 bases unmatched. Germline assignment: CDR1 SGHAT and CDR2 FQNNGV. This CDR3 spans 15 amino acids.

The CDR3 here is CASSLGTRNTEAFF. Here the CDR3 DNA reads TGCGCCAGCAGCCTCGGGACAAGGAACACTGAAGCTTTCTTT. V gene TRBV4-1 combines with J gene TRBJ1-1; weak D call: TRBD1 (6 bases). Germline assignment: CDR1 MGHRA and CDR2 YSYEKL. Trimming removed 4 bases from V and 1 base from J, with 10 bases in between. The CDR3 spans 14 residues.

The chain combines TRBV5-1 with TRBJ1-6, with a tentative D call TRBD1 (5 bases). The germline V gene has CDR1 SGHRS and CDR2 YFSETQ. This CDR3 has 15 amino acids. Trimming shortened V by 2 bases and J by 6 bases, and 12 bases separated the two germline ends. In DNA, the CDR3 is TGCGCCAGCAGCTTATCGGGGGGTGGTAATTCACCCCTCCACTTT. Its translation is CASSLSGGGNSPLHF.

This chain uses TRBV2 with TRBJ2-2, with 8 bases lining up with TRBD2. The V and J ends lost 2 bases and 7 bases, in that order; junction bases with no gene match: 6. CDR3 size: 15 residues. The germline V gene has CDR1 SNHLY and CDR2 FYNNEI. Here the CDR3 reads CASSELRGEGGELFF. The CDR3 nucleotides read TGTGCCAGCAGTGAATTGCGGGGGGAGGGCGGGGAGCTGTTTTTT.

This clone was observed once. One junction end disagrees with the germline gene, perhaps due to a read error. The chain recombines TRBV9 with TRBJ2-3; TRBD2 is a possible D gene (7 bases). CDR1 is SGDLS and CDR2 is YYNGEE in the germline V gene. This CDR3 contains 16 residues. The CDR3 nucleotides read TGTGCCCGCAGCGTACGGGGGGCCGGGGGGACAGATACGCAGTATTTT. Its protein is CARSVRGAGGTDTQYF.

The J gene is TRBJ1-5, the V gene TRBV27; D call uncertain. In germline, CDR1 is MNHEY, CDR2 SMNVEV (reference sequence). The CDR3 is made up of 15 amino acids. V lost 3 bases and J 3 bases, leaving 12 bases between the germline ends. The CDR3 loop is CASSFGDANNQPQHF. CDR3 bases: TGTGCCAGCAGTTTCGGAGACGCCAACAATCAGCCCCAGCATTTT.

V and J are TRBV9 and TRBJ1-2, with a possible D match to TRBD1 (5 bases). The CDR3 runs to 13 residues. Germline loops: CDR1 SGDLS, CDR2 YYNGEE. The V and J ends lost 0 bases and 5 bases respectively, with 8 bases between them. This chain's CDR3 is CASSVDGGYGYTF. CDR3 nucleotides: TGTGCCAGCAGCGTAGACGGGGGGTATGGCTACACCTTC.

In this sample, this clone turned up many times. The chain employs TRBV18 and TRBJ2-7; 9 positions match TRBD1. The trim removed 6 bases at V and 2 bases at J, leaving 5 bases unmatched. Germline assignment: CDR1 KGHSH and CDR2 LQKENI. The CDR3 is 14 amino acids. The CDR3 reads CASSMDRGTYEQYF. Here the CDR3 DNA reads TGTGCCAGCTCGATGGACAGGGGCACCTACGAGCAGTACTTC.

The V call is TRBV15, the J call TRBJ1-5; TRBD1 agrees at 8 bases. From germline, CDR1 is LNHNV and CDR2 YYDKDF (reference sequence). The CDR3 consists of 16 residues. With V trimmed by 0 bases and J by 6 bases, 7 bases remained unmatched. CDR3 coding DNA: TGTGCCACCAGCAGAGACTCCGGACAGGGAGGTCAGCCCCAGCATTTT. This codes for CATSRDSGQGGQPQHF.

The rearrangement uses TRBV4-1 and TRBJ1-4; 8 positions match TRBD1. Unmatched junction bases numbered 14, after V lost 0 bases and J lost 8 bases. The CDR3 runs to 18 residues. Germline CDR1 MGHRA, CDR2 YSYEKL. CDR3 DNA: TGCGCCAGCAGCCAAGATCCCGGCCTGGACAGGGCCGGCGAAAAACTGTTTTTT. Its translation is CASSQDPGLDRAGEKLFF.

V usage is TRBV5-4 and J usage is TRBJ1-1, with unresolved D. V shed 5 bases and J shed 1 base, with 9 bases lying between them. Germline V gives CDR1 SGHNT, CDR2 YYREEE (reference sequence). The CDR3 has 13 amino acids. The chain's CDR3 is CASSFERNTEAFF. CDR3 DNA: TGTGCCAGCAGTTTTGAGAGGAACACTGAAGCTTTCTTT.